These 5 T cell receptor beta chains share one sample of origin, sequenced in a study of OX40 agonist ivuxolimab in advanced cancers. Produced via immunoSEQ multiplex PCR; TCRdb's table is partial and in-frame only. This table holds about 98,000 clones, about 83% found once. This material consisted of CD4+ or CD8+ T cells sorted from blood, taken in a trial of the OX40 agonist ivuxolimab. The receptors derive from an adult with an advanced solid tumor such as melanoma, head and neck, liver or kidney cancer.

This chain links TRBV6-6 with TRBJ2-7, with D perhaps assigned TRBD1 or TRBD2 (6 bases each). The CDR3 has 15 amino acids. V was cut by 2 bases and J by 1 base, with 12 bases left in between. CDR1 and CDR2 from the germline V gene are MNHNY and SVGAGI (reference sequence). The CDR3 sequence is CASSYKGGASYEQYF. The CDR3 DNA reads TGTGCCAGCAGTTACAAGGGGGGTGCATCCTACGAGCAGTACTTC.

The CDR3 region has the DNA TGCGCCAGCAGCTCTACAGGGCTTTACACTGAAGCTTTCTTT. It encodes CASSSTGLYTEAFF. J is TRBJ1-1 and V is TRBV5-1; D is perhaps TRBD1 (6 bases). The CDR3 contains 14 residues. Trimming left V 3 bases short and J 3 bases short, with 12 bases between. The germline CDR1 and CDR2 sequences are SGHRS and YFSETQ.

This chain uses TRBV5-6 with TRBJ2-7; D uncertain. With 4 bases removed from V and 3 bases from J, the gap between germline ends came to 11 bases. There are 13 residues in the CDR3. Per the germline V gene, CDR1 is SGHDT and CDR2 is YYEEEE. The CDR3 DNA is TGTGCCAGCAGCGGCCAGGCGAACTACGAGCAGTACTTC. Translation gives CASSGQANYEQYF.

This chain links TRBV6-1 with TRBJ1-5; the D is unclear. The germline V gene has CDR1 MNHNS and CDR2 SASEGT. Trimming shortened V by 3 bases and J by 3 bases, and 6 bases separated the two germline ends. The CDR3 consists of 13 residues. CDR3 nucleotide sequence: TGTGCCAGCAGTGATGGTAACAATCAGCCCCAGCATTTT. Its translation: CASSDGNNQPQHF.

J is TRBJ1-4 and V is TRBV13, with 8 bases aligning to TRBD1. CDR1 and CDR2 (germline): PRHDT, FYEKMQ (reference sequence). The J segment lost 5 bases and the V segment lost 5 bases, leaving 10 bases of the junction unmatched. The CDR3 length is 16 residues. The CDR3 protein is CASSPGRTGRNEKLFF. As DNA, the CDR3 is TGTGCCAGCAGCCCGGGAAGGACAGGGCGAAATGAAAAACTGTTTTTT.